The TCR beta chain under discussion was sequenced for a study of cytomegalovirus exposure and HLA in healthy donors. This clone was seen only once. PCR amplification relied on 60 Vbeta primers (plus 13 Jbeta primers). Libraries were prepared by immunoSEQ multiplex PCR; TCRdb keeps only in-frame clonotypes and omits some of them. The repertoire holds about 160,000 clones, with more than 80% as singletons. This sequence originates from a woman aged 45 to 65 in good health and CMV-seronegative. The sample consisted of PBMCs.

CDR3 region: CAIRGTGRDEQFF. In DNA form, the CDR3 reads TGTGCCATAAGAGGGACAGGGCGCGATGAGCAGTTCTTC. V gene TRBV6-5 combines with J gene TRBJ2-1, with 9 bases aligning to TRBD1. CDR1 and CDR2 (germline): MNHEY, SVGAGI. With 10 bases clipped from V and 8 bases from J, the junction kept 9 bases outside the gene matches. The CDR3 contains 13 residues.